A selection of T cell receptor beta chains follows, all from one sample in a study of tumor-infiltrating lymphocytes in primary liver carcinoma. Each CDR3 protein is one row after TCRdb ran MiXCR on the multiplex PCR reads. The sample holds about 100,000 distinct CDR3 sequences, less than 75% seen once. The sample comprised tumor-adjacent normal liver tissue. The receptors originated from a man aged 35 to 55 with primary liver carcinoma and hepatitis B virus infection. Both conserved end residues are part of each CDR3.

>TRBJ1-5|TRBV6-1
CGGGLGNQPQHF
>TRBJ2-7|TRBV9
CASSISYGDYEQYF
>TRBJ2-7|TRBV20-1
CSVRQGNEKYF
>TRBJ2-2|TRBV29-1
CSVGQGGLLF
>TRBJ2-7|TRBV7-8
CASTLELAGNSYEQYF
>TRBJ2-4|TRBV4-2
CASSQVAGVEKIQNF
>TRBJ2-7|TRBV12-3/TRBV12-4
CASSHDRVLGEQCF
>TRBJ2-5|TRBV11-2
CASNFGTSNFNRETQYF
>TRBJ2-7|TRBV11-2
CTGSLGGTLPYEQYF
>-|TRBV28
CANSFQPGSYEQFF
>TRBJ2-1|TRBV5-4
CASSDRLAGYNEKYF
>TRBJ2-1|TRBV7-9
CASSFLTAGTYNEQFF
>TRBJ2-7|TRBV5-1
CASSQVPARGDEQYF
>TRBJ2-7|TRBV6-1
CASRLAEDYEQYF
>TRBJ2-1|TRBV28
CAGSPWSRERRNEQFF
>TRBJ2-2|TRBV5-5
CASSLGQSNTGELFF
>TRBJ2-3|TRBV12-3/TRBV12-4
CASSLVRGTDGEQYF
>TRBJ2-4|TRBV6-5
CASSQSGSNIQYF
>TRBJ1-5|TRBV24-1
CATSDPGGWPQHF
>TRBJ2-3|TRBV9
CASSGDTQYF
>TRBJ1-2|TRBV28
CASRPTGALNGCTF
>TRBJ2-1|TRBV11-2
CASSHRSLRNSYNEQFF
>TRBJ2-3|TRBV6-6
CASSYFPGLAGEGGTDTQYF
>TRBJ1-3|TRBV28
CASSYPTDRFSGNTIYF
>TRBJ1-6|TRBV5-5
CAGSTTGAVNNSPLHF
>TRBJ2-5|TRBV29-1
CSVAESGRAETQYF
>TRBJ1-5|TRBV19
CASSISWGTNQPQHF
>TRBJ2-7|TRBV11-2
CASKAWAAGIHYEQYF
>TRBJ2-7|TRBV12-3/TRBV12-4
CASSPPRDQYEQYF
>TRBJ2-1|TRBV4-1
CASSQSGTSGNEQFF
>TRBJ2-3|TRBV30
CAWGQGGDTQYF
>TRBJ1-6|TRBV20-1
CSVTEGFFDNSPLHF
>TRBJ2-7|TRBV29-1
CSVTSGTMGEQYF
>TRBJ2-7|TRBV11-2
CTSSWQGGLGHEQYF
>TRBJ1-2|TRBV6-1
CPSSDSRVSYGYTF
>TRBJ1-2|TRBV5-1
CAGSLGGDNYGYTF
>TRBJ2-2|TRBV5-6
CASIRQGQITGELFF
>TRBJ2-2|TRBV11-2
CASSLGFSSPNTGGLSF
>TRBJ2-3|TRBV20-1
CSAKRTSGRPTDTQYF
>TRBJ1-2|TRBV29-1
CSVTGSKIYGYTF
>TRBJ2-3|TRBV28
CASGGLAGGGDTQYF
>TRBJ1-6|TRBV4-3
CASSSWDRGRNSPLHF
>TRBJ1-3|TRBV2
CASGSISGNTIYF
>TRBJ2-6|TRBV11-2
CASSTLTLSGVNVLTF
>TRBJ2-1|TRBV28
CASSLFETTDNEQFF
>TRBJ2-1|TRBV7-9
CASGPPREYYSEQFF
>TRBJ2-7|TRBV7-9
CANSLADPAYEQYF
>TRBJ2-4|TRBV2
CASNPPRLAGNIQYF
>TRBJ2-6|TRBV6-5
CASSYYFGGGESGANVLTF
>TRBJ2-3|TRBV11-2
CASSLKRGIDTQRF
>TRBJ2-2|TRBV10-2
CASSEIPGGGNTWELFF
>TRBJ2-5|TRBV4-1
CASSQDRKTQYF
>TRBJ2-5|TRBV11-2
CASSLGQQEIQYF
>TRBJ1-4|TRBV4-1
CASSQGPGTCAQKLFF